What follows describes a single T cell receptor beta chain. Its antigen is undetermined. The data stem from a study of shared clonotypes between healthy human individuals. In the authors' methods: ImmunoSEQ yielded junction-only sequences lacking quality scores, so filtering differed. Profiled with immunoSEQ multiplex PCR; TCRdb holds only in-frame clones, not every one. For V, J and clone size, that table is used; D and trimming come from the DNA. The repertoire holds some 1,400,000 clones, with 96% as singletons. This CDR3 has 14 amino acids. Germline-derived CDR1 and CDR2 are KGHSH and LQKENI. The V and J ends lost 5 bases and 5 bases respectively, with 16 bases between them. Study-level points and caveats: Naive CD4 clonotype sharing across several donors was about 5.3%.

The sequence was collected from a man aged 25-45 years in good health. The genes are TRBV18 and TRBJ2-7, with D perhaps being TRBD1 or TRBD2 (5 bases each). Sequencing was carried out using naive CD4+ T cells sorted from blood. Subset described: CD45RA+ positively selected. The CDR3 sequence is CASSNNTGPDEQYF. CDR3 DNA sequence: TGTGCCAGCTCAAATAATACGGGACCCGACGAGCAGTACTTC.